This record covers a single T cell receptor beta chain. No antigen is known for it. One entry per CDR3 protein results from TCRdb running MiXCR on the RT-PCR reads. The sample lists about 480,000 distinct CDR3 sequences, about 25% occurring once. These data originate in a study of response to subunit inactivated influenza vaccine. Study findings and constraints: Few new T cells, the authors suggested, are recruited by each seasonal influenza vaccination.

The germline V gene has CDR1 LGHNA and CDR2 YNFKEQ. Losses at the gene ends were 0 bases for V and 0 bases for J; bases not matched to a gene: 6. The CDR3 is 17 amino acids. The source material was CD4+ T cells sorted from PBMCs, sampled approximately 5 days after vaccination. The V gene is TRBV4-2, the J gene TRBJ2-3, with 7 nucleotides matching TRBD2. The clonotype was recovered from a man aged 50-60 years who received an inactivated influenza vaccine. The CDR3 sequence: CASSQEGTTTSTDTQYF. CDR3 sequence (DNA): TGTGCCAGCAGCCAAGAAGGGACTACCACTAGCACAGATACGCAGTATTTT.